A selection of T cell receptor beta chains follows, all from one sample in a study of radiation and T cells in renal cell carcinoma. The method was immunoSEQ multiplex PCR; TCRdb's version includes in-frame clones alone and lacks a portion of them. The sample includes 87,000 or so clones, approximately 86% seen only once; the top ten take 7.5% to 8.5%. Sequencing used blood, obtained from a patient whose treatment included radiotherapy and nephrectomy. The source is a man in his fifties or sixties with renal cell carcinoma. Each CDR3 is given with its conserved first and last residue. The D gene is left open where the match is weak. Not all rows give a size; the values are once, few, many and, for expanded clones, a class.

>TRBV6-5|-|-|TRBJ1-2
CASSYRPNSYGYTF
TGTGCCAGCAGTTATAGGCCCAACTCCTATGGCTACACCTTC
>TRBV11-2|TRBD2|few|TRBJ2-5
CASSPQGLASETQYF
TGTGCCAGCAGCCCGCAGGGACTAGCGTCCGAGACCCAGTACTTC
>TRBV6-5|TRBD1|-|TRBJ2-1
CASSYSIQGAHEQFF
TGTGCCAGCAGTTACTCGATACAGGGGGCCCACGAGCAGTTCTTC
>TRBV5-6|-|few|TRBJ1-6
CASSLLEVVGGLNSPLHF
TGTGCCAGCAGCTTGTTGGAGGTCGTTGGGGGGCTCAATTCACCCCTCCACTTT
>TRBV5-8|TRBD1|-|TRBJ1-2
CASSPDGTVAHGYTF
TGTGCCAGCAGCCCGGACGGGACAGTGGCCCACGGCTACACCTTC
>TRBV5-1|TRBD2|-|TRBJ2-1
CASSPGTSGKPLVNEQFF
TGCGCCAGCAGCCCTGGGACTAGCGGGAAACCCCTCGTAAATGAGCAGTTCTTC
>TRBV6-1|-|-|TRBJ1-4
CASSEARGYSGEKLFF
TGTGCCAGCAGTGAAGCGCGGGGCTATTCAGGCGAAAAACTGTTTTTT
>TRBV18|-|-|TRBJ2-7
CASSPRLGESYEQYF
TGTGCCAGCTCACCCCGCCTAGGGGAAAGCTACGAGCAGTACTTC
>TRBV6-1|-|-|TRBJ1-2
CASSEGLNGAYGYTF
TGTGCCAGCAGTGAAGGGTTAAATGGGGCTTATGGCTACACCTTC
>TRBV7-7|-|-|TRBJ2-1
CASSLAAGASWDEQFF
TGTGCTAGCAGCTTAGCCGCAGGGGCCTCATGGGATGAGCAGTTCTTC
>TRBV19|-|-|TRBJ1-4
CASSLQSTNEKLFF
TGTGCCAGTAGTTTACAGTCAACTAATGAAAAACTGTTTTTT
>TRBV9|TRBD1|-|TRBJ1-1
CASSVDLSGGREAFF
TGTGCCAGCAGCGTAGATTTGTCAGGGGGCAGAGAAGCTTTCTTT
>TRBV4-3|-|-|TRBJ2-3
CASSQDPRGTDTQYF
TGCGCCAGCAGCCAAGATCCTCGCGGCACAGATACGCAGTATTTT
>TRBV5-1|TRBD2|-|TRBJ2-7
CASSLELAGSYEQYF
TGCGCCAGCAGCTTGGAACTAGCGGGAAGTTACGAGCAGTACTTC
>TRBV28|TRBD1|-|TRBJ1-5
CASQGQGGQPQHF
TGTGCCAGCCAGGGACAGGGCGGCCAGCCCCAGCATTTT
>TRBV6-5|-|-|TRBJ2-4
CASGPGAFGNIQYF
TGTGCCAGCGGGCCTGGAGCATTTGGAAACATTCAGTACTTC
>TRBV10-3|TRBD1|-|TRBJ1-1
CAINPRGTGNTEAFF
TGTGCCATCAACCCCAGGGGGACAGGGAACACTGAAGCTTTCTTT
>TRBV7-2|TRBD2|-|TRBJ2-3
CASSGERGDTQYF
TGTGCCAGCAGCGGAGAGCGGGGGGATACGCAGTATTTT
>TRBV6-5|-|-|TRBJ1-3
CASSSSGGGSDTIYF
TGTGCCAGTTCATCGTCCGGTGGTGGCTCGGACACCATATATTTT
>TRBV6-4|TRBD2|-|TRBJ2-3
CASSVAGGPNTQYF
TGTGCCAGCAGTGTGGCGGGAGGGCCTAATACGCAGTATTTT
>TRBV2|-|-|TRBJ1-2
CASRTDSHHGYTF
TGTGCCAGCAGGACGGACAGTCACCATGGCTACACCTTC
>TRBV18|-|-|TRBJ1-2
CASSPSGRNYGYTF
TGTGCCAGCTCACCTTCTGGGCGGAACTATGGCTACACCTTC
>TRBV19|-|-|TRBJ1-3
CASSIALSGNTIYF
TGTGCCAGTAGTATAGCCCTCTCTGGAAACACCATATATTTT
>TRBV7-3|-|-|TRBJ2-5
CASSFGGDATQYF
TGTGCCAGCAGCTTCGGAGGGGATGCTACCCAGTACTTC
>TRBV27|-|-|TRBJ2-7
CASSRTFRYEQYF
TGTGCCAGCAGCCGGACTTTCCGCTACGAGCAGTACTTC
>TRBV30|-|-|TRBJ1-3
CAWKSRGLSGNTIYF
TGTGCCTGGAAATCGCGGGGCCTCTCTGGAAACACCATATATTTT